What follows are 15 T cell receptor beta chains derived from one specimen sequenced in a study of T cells in localized non-small cell lung cancer. Profiled with immunoSEQ multiplex PCR; TCRdb holds only in-frame clones, not every one. The sample carries 25,000 to 35,000 clones, more than 65% recorded once. The starting material was peripheral blood mononuclear cells, obtained before any cancer treatment. These receptors were taken from a man between 40 and 70 years old with stage III lung adenocarcinoma.

This clone has a handful of counts. The V gene is TRBV5-4, the J gene TRBJ2-1; 10 bases fit TRBD2. The junction had 5 bases not matched to a gene; V was cut back by 4 bases and J by 4 bases. This CDR3 is 15 amino acids long. CDR1 is SGHNT and CDR2 is YYREEE in the germline V gene (reference sequence). CDR3 loop: CASSPYSGRYNEQFF. In DNA form, the CDR3 reads TGTGCCAGCAGCCCTTATAGCGGGAGGTACAATGAGCAGTTCTTC. The complete variable domain, with remaining parts taken from reference TRBV5-4 and TRBJ2-1, reads ETGVTQSPTHLIKTRGQQVTLRCSSQSGHNTVSWYQQALGQGPQFIFQYYREEENGRGNFPPRFSGLQFPNYSSELNVNALELDDSALYLCASSPYSGRYNEQFFGPGTRLTVL.

The chain carries TRBV19 and TRBJ2-5; 9 positions match TRBD1. After removal of 5 bases from V and 3 bases from J, the junction contained 7 bases not matched to a gene. The CDR3 is 15 residues long. Germline V gene lookup returns CDR1 LNHDA and CDR2 SQIVND (reference sequence). CDR3 amino acids: CASSLGQGVEETQYF. CDR3 sequence (DNA): TGTGCCAGTAGTCTGGGACAGGGTGTGGAAGAGACCCAGTACTTC.

This chain joins TRBV7-9 and TRBJ1-1, with TRBD1 as a possible D gene (5 bases). The CDR3 consists of 15 residues. Deletions cut 1 base from V and 4 bases from J, with 13 bases between. Germline CDR1 is SEHNR and CDR2 is FQNEAQ (reference sequence). The CDR3 here is CASSLGWGEVTEAFF. CDR3 sequence (DNA): TGTGCCAGCAGCTTAGGTTGGGGGGAGGTCACTGAAGCTTTCTTT.

The chain has TRBV28 and TRBJ1-3, with 8 bases fitting TRBD1. Losses at the gene ends were 10 bases for V and 4 bases for J; bases not matched to a gene: 6. Germline V gene sequence: CDR1 MDHEN, CDR2 SYDVKM. This CDR3 comprises 13 residues. The chain's CDR3 is CATLTGDGNTIYF. CDR3 nucleotide sequence: TGTGCCACCTTGACAGGGGACGGAAACACCATATATTTT.

This clone was detected once. The V gene is TRBV27, the J gene TRBJ2-3, with D unclear. The CDR3 extends over 16 amino acids. The germline V and J ends were trimmed by 1 base and 2 bases, with 13 bases remaining between them. The V gene's germline CDR1 is MNHEY and CDR2 SMNVEV (reference sequence). CDR3 amino acids: CASSLYRAPDTDTQYF. The DNA of the CDR3 is TGTGCCAGCAGTTTATATAGGGCCCCAGACACAGATACGCAGTATTTT.

The J gene is TRBJ1-3, the V gene TRBV7-2; D uncertain. This CDR3 is built from 15 residues. The V gene lost 1 base and the J gene lost 0 bases, with 7 bases spanning the gap. The V gene's germline CDR1 is SGHTA and CDR2 FQGNSA. This CDR3 is CASSLDLFSGNTIYF. The CDR3 DNA follows: TGTGCCAGCAGCTTAGACCTATTCTCTGGAAACACCATATATTTT.

The chain recombines TRBV28 with TRBJ1-5; D ambiguous. Germline V gene data show CDR1 as MDHEN and CDR2 as SYDVKM. The CDR3 consists of 14 residues. V gave up 3 bases and J gave up 7 bases, with 13 bases separating them. The CDR3 DNA sequence: TGTGCCAGCAGTTTGTGGCGGGCCAGCCAGCCCCAGCATTTT. Translated, it gives CASSLWRASQPQHF.

The chain joins TRBV2 to TRBJ2-6; 7 bases line up with TRBD1. Per the germline V gene, CDR1 is SNHLY and CDR2 is FYNNEI. V shed 6 bases, J shed 0 bases, and the junction held 8 bases outside the gene matches. This CDR3 has 17 amino acids. Here the CDR3 DNA reads TGTGCCAGCAGGCCGGGACAGCAAGCCTCTGGGGCCAACGTCCTGACTTTC. Protein: CASRPGQQASGANVLTF.

This clone was detected once. The chain joins TRBV5-1 to TRBJ2-3; unclear D gene. Germline CDR1 SGHRS, CDR2 YFSETQ. CDR3 length equals 13 residues. V lost 0 bases to trimming and J lost 7 bases, with 9 bases between them. The CDR3 reads CASSLEGGYTQYF. The CDR3 region has the DNA TGCGCCAGCAGCTTGGAAGGCGGTTATACGCAGTATTTT.

J is TRBJ2-1 and V is TRBV2; possible D gene TRBD1, 6 bases. Trimming took 4 bases from V and 4 from J, leaving 14 bases between them. The germline V gene has CDR1 SNHLY and CDR2 FYNNEI. The CDR3 has 15 residues. CDR3 region: CASSGGMGAYNEQFF. The CDR3 nucleotides read TGTGCCAGCAGTGGGGGTATGGGGGCGTACAATGAGCAGTTCTTC.

This sequence joins TRBV28 and TRBJ1-2, with 8 bases matching TRBD1. CDR1 and CDR2 from the germline V gene are MDHEN and SYDVKM. The CDR3 sequence is 16 residues long. V trimming: 10 bases; J trimming: 8 bases; junction bases outside the gene matches: 21. The CDR3 here is CATPGTGRDNRGGYTF. CDR3 DNA: TGTGCCACCCCTGGGACAGGTAGAGATAATAGAGGCGGCTACACCTTC.

The chain has TRBV4-1 and TRBJ2-7; TRBD1 aligns across 8 bases. The V gene end was trimmed by 3 bases and the J gene end by 3 bases; junction bases not matched to a gene: 13. CDR3 length: 17 amino acids. Germline V CDR1 and CDR2: MGHRA, YSYEKL. CDR3 bases: TGCGCCAGCAGCCAGCCACCCACCGGGACAGGTAACTACGAGCAGTACTTC. This encodes CASSQPPTGTGNYEQYF.

The rearrangement uses TRBV19 and TRBJ1-2, with D possibly being TRBD1 (5 bases). The V and J ends lost 8 bases and 2 bases respectively, with 12 bases between them. CDR3 length: 13 amino acids. Germline assignment: CDR1 LNHDA and CDR2 SQIVND (reference sequence). The CDR3 bases are TGTGCCAGTGGGGTTGACAGCAACTATGGCTACACCTTC. Translation gives CASGVDSNYGYTF.

The DNA for the CDR3 is TGTGCCAGTAGGCCAAGAGGGATCGTAGGGGGCAATCAGCCCCAGCATTTT. Amino acids: CASRPRGIVGGNQPQHF. The chain links TRBV19 to TRBJ1-5, with D possibly being TRBD1 (5 bases). This CDR3 has 17 residues. The germline V and J ends were trimmed by 6 bases and 2 bases, with 20 bases remaining between them. Germline CDR1 is LNHDA and CDR2 is SQIVND (reference sequence). Combining the CDR3 with reference TRBV19 and TRBJ1-5 gives the whole variable domain DGGITQSPKYLFRKEGQNVTLSCEQNLNHDAMYWYRQDPGQGLRLIYYSQIVNDFQKGDIAEGYSVSREKKESFPLTVTSAQKNPTAFYLCASRPRGIVGGNQPQHFGDGTRLSIL.

The chain employs TRBV27 and TRBJ2-4; 10 bases fit TRBD2. With 7 bases clipped from V and 5 bases from J, the junction kept 2 bases outside the gene matches. Germline V lookup: CDR1 MNHEY, CDR2 SMNVEV (reference sequence). The CDR3 covers 13 residues. In DNA form, the CDR3 reads TGTGCCAGCAAGGGGACTAGCGAAAACATTCAGTACTTC. Translated, it gives CASKGTSENIQYF.